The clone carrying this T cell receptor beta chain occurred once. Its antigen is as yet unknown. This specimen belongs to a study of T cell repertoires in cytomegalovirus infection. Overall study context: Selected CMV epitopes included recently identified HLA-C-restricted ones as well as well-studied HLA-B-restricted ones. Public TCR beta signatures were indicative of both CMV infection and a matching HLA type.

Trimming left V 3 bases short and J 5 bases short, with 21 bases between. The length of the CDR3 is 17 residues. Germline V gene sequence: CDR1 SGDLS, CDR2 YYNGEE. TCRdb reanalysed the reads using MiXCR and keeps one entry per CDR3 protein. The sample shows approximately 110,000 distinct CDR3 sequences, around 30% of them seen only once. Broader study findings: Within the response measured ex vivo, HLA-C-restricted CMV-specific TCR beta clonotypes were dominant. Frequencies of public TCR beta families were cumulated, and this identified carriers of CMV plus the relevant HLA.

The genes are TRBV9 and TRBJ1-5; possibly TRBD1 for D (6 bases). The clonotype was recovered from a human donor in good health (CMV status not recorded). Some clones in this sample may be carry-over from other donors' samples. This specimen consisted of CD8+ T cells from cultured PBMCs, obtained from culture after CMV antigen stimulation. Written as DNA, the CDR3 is TGTGCCAGCAGCGCGCAAGGGGGGGGGGAGAGCGATCAGCCCCAGCATTTT. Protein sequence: CASSAQGGGESDQPQHF.